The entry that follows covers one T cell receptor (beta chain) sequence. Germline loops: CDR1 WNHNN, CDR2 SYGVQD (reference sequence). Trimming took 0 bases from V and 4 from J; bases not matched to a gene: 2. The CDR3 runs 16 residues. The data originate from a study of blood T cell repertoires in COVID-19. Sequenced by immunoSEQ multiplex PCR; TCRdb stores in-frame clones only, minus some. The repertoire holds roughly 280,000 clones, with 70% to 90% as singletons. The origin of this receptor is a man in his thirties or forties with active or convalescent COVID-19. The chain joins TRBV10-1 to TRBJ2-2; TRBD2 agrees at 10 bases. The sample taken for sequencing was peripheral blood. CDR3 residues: CASSESAGGPTGELFF. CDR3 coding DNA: TGCGCCAGCAGTGAGTCAGCGGGGGGGCCCACCGGGGAGCTGTTTTTT.